Included here is one T cell receptor (beta chain) sequence, with context. Only in-frame clones appear in the TCRdb table, and some are missing; sequencing was by immunoSEQ multiplex PCR. The table records tens of thousands of clones, approximately 80% of them present only once. The data originate from a study of blood T cell repertoires in COVID-19. V was shortened by 3 bases and J by 7 bases, with 13 bases between the two germline ends. The CDR3 length is 14 residues. CDR1 and CDR2 from the germline V gene are KGHSH and LQKENI. V and J are TRBV18 and TRBJ1-5, with D possibly TRBD1 on 5 matching bases. This TCR was recovered from a woman aged 45 to 65 with active or convalescent COVID-19. Material: peripheral blood. CDR3 nucleotides: TGTGCCAGCTCACCCCCAGGGCGGGAGCAGCCCCAGCATTTT. It is translated as CASSPPGREQPQHF. Looking up the rest from reference TRBV18 and TRBJ1-5 gives the full variable domain: NAGVMQNPRHLVRRRGQEARLRCSPMKGHSHVYWYRQLPEEGLKFMVYLQKENIIDESGMPKERFSAEFPKEGPSILRIQQVVRGDSAAYFCASSPPGREQPQHFGDGTRLSIL.